The clone carrying this TCR beta chain was detected many times. Its antigen is still unknown. What was amplified from RNA transcripts were TCR beta CDR3 regions. RT-PCR in the first round (using the HTBI primer set) targeted the TCR CDR3. TCRdb re-derived calls from the multiplex PCR reads in MiXCR, one entry per CDR3 protein. The sample records hundreds of thousands of distinct CDR3 sequences, approximately 15% being singletons. These data are taken from a study of T cells in Graves' hyperthyroidism and ophthalmopathy. Study outcomes and limitations: Blood samples included most of the expanded thyroid clonotypes exceeding 0.001.

V lost 11 bases to trimming and J lost 2 bases, with 22 bases between them. The CDR3 runs 16 residues. Germline CDR1 and CDR2: WNHNN and SYGVQD (reference sequence). The sequencing input was blood. The TCR comes from a man in his late teens or twenties with Graves' ophthalmopathy. This chain uses TRBV10-1 with TRBJ1-5; D possibly corresponds to TRBD1 (5 bases). The CDR3 DNA reads TGCGCCGGGGGGGTTGTTACGGCGAGCGGCAATCAGCCCCAGCATTTT. Translation: CAGGVVTASGNQPQHF.